This is a list of T cell receptor beta chains from one sample in a study of blood T cell repertoires in COVID-19. The repertoire was sequenced with immunoSEQ multiplex PCR; TCRdb's copy has only in-frame clones and lacks some. This table holds approximately 300,000 clones, around 85% found once. Specimen: PBMCs or T cells enriched from blood (not recorded which). These TCRs come from a woman in her 30s who had been exposed to COVID-19. CDR3s include the opening cysteine and the closing phenylalanine or tryptophan. The order of the fields is clone size, V gene, CDR3 length, J gene, D gene, CDR3 DNA, CDR3 protein. D genes are given only for firm matches. Clone size appears in some rows only: once, few, many, or a class for an expanded clone.

clone_size: once; v_call: TRBV28; cdr3_length: 15; j_call: TRBJ1-5; d_call: .; cdr3_nt: TGTGCCAGCAGTGACCCCGGGACACTGAATCAGCCCCAGCATTTT; cdr3_aa: CASSDPGTLNQPQHF
clone_size: once; v_call: TRBV28; cdr3_length: 14; j_call: TRBJ2-7; d_call: TRBD2; cdr3_nt: TGTGGATCGGGACTAGCGGGAGTGGGCCACGAGCAGTACTTC; cdr3_aa: CGSGLAGVGHEQYF
clone_size: .; v_call: TRBV6-5; cdr3_length: 14; j_call: TRBJ1-1; d_call: TRBD1; cdr3_nt: TGTGCCAGCAGTTACGGCCAGGGGGGATCTGAAGCTTTCTTT; cdr3_aa: CASSYGQGGSEAFF
clone_size: .; v_call: TRBV6-5; cdr3_length: 11; j_call: TRBJ1-1; d_call: .; cdr3_nt: TGTGCCAGCAGGAGGGACACTGAAGCTTTCTTT; cdr3_aa: CASRRDTEAFF
clone_size: .; v_call: TRBV21-1; cdr3_length: 13; j_call: TRBJ2-1; d_call: .; cdr3_nt: TGTGCCAGCAGCAAAGTAGCGACACGAGGAGAGTTCTTC; cdr3_aa: CASSKVATRGEFF
clone_size: .; v_call: TRBV28; cdr3_length: 13; j_call: TRBJ1-5; d_call: .; cdr3_nt: TGTGCCAGCAGTCCCGGGAGTGCTGGGCCCCAGCATTTT; cdr3_aa: CASSPGSAGPQHF
clone_size: .; v_call: TRBV4-2; cdr3_length: 15; j_call: TRBJ2-1; d_call: .; cdr3_nt: TGTGCCAGCAGCCAAGAAGGGGGACCCTACAATGAGCAGTTCTTC; cdr3_aa: CASSQEGGPYNEQFF
clone_size: .; v_call: TRBV28; cdr3_length: 14; j_call: TRBJ1-2; d_call: TRBD1; cdr3_nt: TGTGCCAGCAGTCCGGGACAGGGGGCTTGGGGCTACACCTTC; cdr3_aa: CASSPGQGAWGYTF
clone_size: .; v_call: TRBV19; cdr3_length: 14; j_call: TRBJ1-1; d_call: .; cdr3_nt: TGTGCCAGTAGTTCATCCATTCAGGGGATCGAGGCTTTCTTT; cdr3_aa: CASSSSIQGIEAFF
clone_size: .; v_call: TRBV13; cdr3_length: 14; j_call: TRBJ2-3; d_call: .; cdr3_nt: TGTGCCAGCAAAGAGTTATATAAAGAAGATTCGCAGTATTTT; cdr3_aa: CASKELYKEDSQYF
clone_size: .; v_call: TRBV6-5; cdr3_length: 13; j_call: TRBJ2-2; d_call: .; cdr3_nt: TGTGCCAGCAGTTACCTCTACTCCGGGGAGCTGTTTTTT; cdr3_aa: CASSYLYSGELFF
clone_size: .; v_call: TRBV14; cdr3_length: 19; j_call: TRBJ2-7; d_call: TRBD1; cdr3_nt: TGTGCCAGCAGCCCAAGGTGGGGACAGGGCACCTCCTACGATTCCGAGCAGTACTTC; cdr3_aa: CASSPRWGQGTSYDSEQYF
clone_size: .; v_call: TRBV28; cdr3_length: 15; j_call: TRBJ1-2; d_call: TRBD1; cdr3_nt: TGTGCCAGCAGTTTAGAGGACAGGGGGGTCGATGGCTACACCTTC; cdr3_aa: CASSLEDRGVDGYTF
clone_size: .; v_call: TRBV7-6; cdr3_length: 14; j_call: TRBJ1-1; d_call: .; cdr3_nt: TGTGCCAGCAGAAGCGGGACCGCGAACACTGAAGCTTTCTTT; cdr3_aa: CASRSGTANTEAFF
clone_size: .; v_call: TRBV5-4; cdr3_length: 13; j_call: TRBJ1-6; d_call: .; cdr3_nt: TGTGCCAGCAGCTCCACTCAGGGGAATCACCTCCACTTT; cdr3_aa: CASSSTQGNHLHF
clone_size: .; v_call: TRBV5-1; cdr3_length: 12; j_call: TRBJ1-6; d_call: .; cdr3_nt: TGCGCCAGCAGCTCGAGAAATTCACCCCTCCACTTT; cdr3_aa: CASSSRNSPLHF
clone_size: few; v_call: TRBV5-1; cdr3_length: 15; j_call: TRBJ1-2; d_call: .; cdr3_nt: TGCGCCAGCAGCTTCCACTCGACTTCTAACTATGGCTACACCTTC; cdr3_aa: CASSFHSTSNYGYTF
clone_size: .; v_call: TRBV19; cdr3_length: 17; j_call: TRBJ1-5; d_call: TRBD1; cdr3_nt: TGTGCCAGTATCCAAAATCCCGGGACAGGGGGTAATCAGCCCCAGCATTTT; cdr3_aa: CASIQNPGTGGNQPQHF
clone_size: .; v_call: TRBV5-1; cdr3_length: 14; j_call: TRBJ2-5; d_call: .; cdr3_nt: TGCGCCAGCAGCTCGGGACTGAAACAAGAGACCCAGTACTTC; cdr3_aa: CASSSGLKQETQYF
clone_size: .; v_call: TRBV18; cdr3_length: 16; j_call: TRBJ1-1; d_call: TRBD1; cdr3_nt: TGTGCCAGCTCACCGAAGACAGGGGGCATCAACACTGAAGCTTTCTTT; cdr3_aa: CASSPKTGGINTEAFF
clone_size: .; v_call: TRBV28; cdr3_length: 15; j_call: TRBJ1-5; d_call: .; cdr3_nt: TGTGCCAGCAGTTTCCCCACAGGGTCCAGTCAGCCCCAGCATTTT; cdr3_aa: CASSFPTGSSQPQHF
clone_size: .; v_call: TRBV5-1; cdr3_length: 14; j_call: TRBJ2-1; d_call: .; cdr3_nt: TGCGCCAGCAGCTTGGATCGGAGCTACAATGAGCAGTTCTTC; cdr3_aa: CASSLDRSYNEQFF
clone_size: .; v_call: TRBV7-3; cdr3_length: 15; j_call: TRBJ1-2; d_call: .; cdr3_nt: TGTGCCAGCAGCTTAATCCTGGAGGGAATCGATGGCTACACCTTC; cdr3_aa: CASSLILEGIDGYTF
clone_size: .; v_call: TRBV6-5; cdr3_length: 16; j_call: TRBJ1-5; d_call: TRBD1; cdr3_nt: TGTGCCAGCAGTTACTCGTCGACAGGGTCCGCTCAGCCCCAGCATTTT; cdr3_aa: CASSYSSTGSAQPQHF
clone_size: .; v_call: TRBV7-3; cdr3_length: 12; j_call: TRBJ2-2; d_call: .; cdr3_nt: TGTGCCAGCAGCTTTGAGTCCGGGGAGCTGTTTTTT; cdr3_aa: CASSFESGELFF
clone_size: .; v_call: TRBV27; cdr3_length: 12; j_call: TRBJ2-7; d_call: TRBD1; cdr3_nt: TGTGCCAGCAGAGACAGGGGCTACGAGCAGTACTTC; cdr3_aa: CASRDRGYEQYF
clone_size: .; v_call: TRBV6-1; cdr3_length: 14; j_call: TRBJ1-2; d_call: .; cdr3_nt: TGTGCCAGCAGTGAATTGGGGGGATACGATGGCTACACCTTC; cdr3_aa: CASSELGGYDGYTF
clone_size: .; v_call: TRBV4-2; cdr3_length: 18; j_call: TRBJ2-2; d_call: TRBD2; cdr3_nt: TGTGCCAGCAGCCAAGATGCGCGGACTAGCGCGAACACCGGGGAGCTGTTTTTT; cdr3_aa: CASSQDARTSANTGELFF
clone_size: .; v_call: TRBV11-2; cdr3_length: 15; j_call: TRBJ1-6; d_call: TRBD1; cdr3_nt: TGTGCCAGCAGCTCGTCCGGGACAGGGAATTCACCCCTCCACTTT; cdr3_aa: CASSSSGTGNSPLHF
clone_size: .; v_call: TRBV7-9; cdr3_length: 14; j_call: TRBJ2-7; d_call: .; cdr3_nt: TGTGCCAGCAGCTTAGTTGGCTTAAACTACGAGCAGTACTTC; cdr3_aa: CASSLVGLNYEQYF
clone_size: .; v_call: TRBV9; cdr3_length: 17; j_call: TRBJ2-3; d_call: .; cdr3_nt: TGTGCCAGCAGCGTAGATGGGAGGCAGGGTCGGACAGATACGCAGTATTTT; cdr3_aa: CASSVDGRQGRTDTQYF
clone_size: .; v_call: TRBV27; cdr3_length: 14; j_call: TRBJ2-2; d_call: .; cdr3_nt: TGTGCCAGCAGTTTACAGGGAACGTCCGGGGAGCTGTTTTTT; cdr3_aa: CASSLQGTSGELFF
clone_size: .; v_call: TRBV28; cdr3_length: 16; j_call: TRBJ2-7; d_call: TRBD1; cdr3_nt: TGTGCCAGCAGTCTAAAATTCGACAGGGCTACCTACGAGCAGTACTTC; cdr3_aa: CASSLKFDRATYEQYF
clone_size: .; v_call: TRBV30; cdr3_length: 15; j_call: TRBJ2-7; d_call: .; cdr3_nt: TGTGCCTGGAGTGACCCGGGACTGCCCTCCTACGAGCAGTACTTC; cdr3_aa: CAWSDPGLPSYEQYF
clone_size: .; v_call: TRBV10-2; cdr3_length: 16; j_call: TRBJ1-6; d_call: .; cdr3_nt: TGCGCCAGCAGTGAGTCCAGGGGAAGATTGAATTCACCCCTCCACTTT; cdr3_aa: CASSESRGRLNSPLHF
clone_size: .; v_call: TRBV5-1; cdr3_length: 15; j_call: TRBJ1-1; d_call: TRBD1; cdr3_nt: TGCGCCAGCAGCTTGGCCTCGGGACAGGGGATACAAGCTTTCTTT; cdr3_aa: CASSLASGQGIQAFF
clone_size: .; v_call: TRBV6-1; cdr3_length: 17; j_call: TRBJ2-6; d_call: .; cdr3_nt: TGTGCCAGCAGTGAAGGTAGGGGGTATGGCGCGATCAACGTCCTGACTTTC; cdr3_aa: CASSEGRGYGAINVLTF
clone_size: .; v_call: TRBV4-3; cdr3_length: 16; j_call: TRBJ2-5; d_call: TRBD1; cdr3_nt: TGCGCCAGCAGCCAAGCCGCTGAACCGACAGGGGAGACCCAGTACTTC; cdr3_aa: CASSQAAEPTGETQYF
clone_size: .; v_call: TRBV27; cdr3_length: 15; j_call: TRBJ1-1; d_call: .; cdr3_nt: TGTGCCAGCAGTCCCGGGACAACCATGAACACTGAAGCTTTCTTT; cdr3_aa: CASSPGTTMNTEAFF
clone_size: .; v_call: TRBV5-1; cdr3_length: 16; j_call: TRBJ2-3; d_call: TRBD2; cdr3_nt: TGCGCCAGCAGCCCCGGGACTAGCGGGAGCACAGATACGCAGTATTTT; cdr3_aa: CASSPGTSGSTDTQYF
clone_size: .; v_call: TRBV5-1; cdr3_length: 16; j_call: TRBJ2-1; d_call: .; cdr3_nt: TGCGCCAGCAGCAAATCTGCCTCCTCTAATTGGAATGAGCAGTTCTTC; cdr3_aa: CASSKSASSNWNEQFF
clone_size: .; v_call: TRBV30; cdr3_length: 15; j_call: TRBJ2-5; d_call: .; cdr3_nt: TGTGCCTGGATCCCTCTAAGGGGCGCCAGAGAGACCCAGTACTTC; cdr3_aa: CAWIPLRGARETQYF
clone_size: .; v_call: TRBV19; cdr3_length: 15; j_call: TRBJ2-1; d_call: TRBD2; cdr3_nt: TGTGCCAGTACTATGGGGACTAGCGGGGGGGTTAGGTTTTTCTTC; cdr3_aa: CASTMGTSGGVRFFF
clone_size: .; v_call: TRBV5-1; cdr3_length: 14; j_call: TRBJ2-7; d_call: .; cdr3_nt: TGCGCCAGCAGCTTGGATCGGACTTCGTACGAGCAGTACTTC; cdr3_aa: CASSLDRTSYEQYF
clone_size: .; v_call: TRBV18; cdr3_length: 12; j_call: TRBJ2-7; d_call: .; cdr3_nt: TGTGCCAGCTCACCGAGGGGAGGCGAGCAGTACTTC; cdr3_aa: CASSPRGGEQYF
clone_size: .; v_call: TRBV19; cdr3_length: 12; j_call: TRBJ1-1; d_call: TRBD1; cdr3_nt: TGTGCCAGTCTTGACAGGGCCACTGAAGCTTTCTTT; cdr3_aa: CASLDRATEAFF
clone_size: .; v_call: TRBV24-1; cdr3_length: 13; j_call: TRBJ2-1; d_call: .; cdr3_nt: TGTGCCACCATAGGAGGGCCCAACAATGAGCAGTTCTTC; cdr3_aa: CATIGGPNNEQFF
clone_size: .; v_call: TRBV5-3; cdr3_length: 20; j_call: TRBJ2-1; d_call: .; cdr3_nt: TGTGCCAGAAGAGGGTTGTACCGGGACACCTTCTTATTGTCGTGTGGTGAGCAGTTCTTC; cdr3_aa: CARRGLYRDTFLLSCGEQFF
clone_size: .; v_call: TRBV9; cdr3_length: 16; j_call: TRBJ1-4; d_call: TRBD1; cdr3_nt: TGTGCCAGCAGCCCGACAGGGGTCGCAACTAATGAAAAACTGTTTTTT; cdr3_aa: CASSPTGVATNEKLFF
clone_size: once; v_call: TRBV30; cdr3_length: 12; j_call: TRBJ2-7; d_call: .; cdr3_nt: TGTGCCGGACGGACAGAAAACTACGAGCAGTACTTC; cdr3_aa: CAGRTENYEQYF
clone_size: .; v_call: TRBV7-3; cdr3_length: 17; j_call: TRBJ2-1; d_call: TRBD2; cdr3_nt: TGTGCCAGCAGCTACGGGACTAACCCTTTCTCCTACAATGAGCAGTTCTTC; cdr3_aa: CASSYGTNPFSYNEQFF
clone_size: .; v_call: TRBV7-2; cdr3_length: 13; j_call: TRBJ1-2; d_call: .; cdr3_nt: TGTGCCAGCAGCTTAGAACAGATCTATGGCTACACCTTC; cdr3_aa: CASSLEQIYGYTF
clone_size: .; v_call: TRBV19; cdr3_length: 14; j_call: TRBJ2-5; d_call: .; cdr3_nt: TGTGCCAGTAGTATAGGACTGACCCAAGAGACCCAGTACTTC; cdr3_aa: CASSIGLTQETQYF
clone_size: .; v_call: TRBV15; cdr3_length: 15; j_call: TRBJ2-1; d_call: TRBD1; cdr3_nt: TGTGCCACCAGCAGAGATGGGACAGGGTCCAATGAGCAGTTCTTC; cdr3_aa: CATSRDGTGSNEQFF
clone_size: .; v_call: TRBV2; cdr3_length: 14; j_call: TRBJ2-4; d_call: TRBD1; cdr3_nt: TGTGCCACCAACGGACAGGGGACCTTAGGAATTCAGTACTTC; cdr3_aa: CATNGQGTLGIQYF